This T cell receptor (beta chain) was recovered during a study of CD8+CD57+ T cells in acquired aplastic anemia. The wider study: Across the sorted CD4+ and CD8+ cells, DNA amounts averaged roughly 3 ug. An average of approximately 11 million reads for CD4+ cells was obtained from healthy donors.

CDR3 and TCR beta VDJ profiling relied on a genomic DNA template. TCRdb passed the reads through MiXCR, listing each CDR3 protein once. This sample has approximately 65,000 distinct CDR3 sequences, with less than 65% found just once. This CDR3 has 16 amino acids. CDR1 is SGHAT, CDR2 FQNNGV, per germline. The V end was cut by 4 bases, the J end by 1 base, with 14 bases between. Study-wide findings and caveats: Sharing between patients and controls was observed for twenty-nine CD8+ CDR3 sequences.

A note on this clonotype: Its antigen is still unknown.

The specimen sequenced was sorted CD4+, CD8+, or CD8+CD57+ T cells (not recorded which) from PBMCs. The source of this sequence is a human donor in good health, serving as a control. The J gene is TRBJ2-1, the V gene TRBV11-2; D perhaps matches TRBD1 (6 bases). The CDR3 spells CASSSRGGSSYNEQFF. The CDR3 DNA reads TGTGCCAGCAGCTCCCGAGGGGGAAGTTCCTACAATGAGCAGTTCTTC.